This TCR beta chain stems from a study of shared clonotypes between healthy human individuals. CD4+ cells were split into CD45RA+ naive and CD45RA-negative memory subsets. Across several immunoSEQ plates, the genomic DNA of each subset was split evenly. Assay: immunoSEQ multiplex PCR; the TCRdb copy retains only in-frame clones and omits some. Here the sample spans 1,100,000 or so clones, about 84% being singletons. The receptor comes from a man between 18 and 29 years old in good health. Some clones in this sample may be carry-over from other donors' samples. Specimen: memory CD4+ T cells from PBMCs. Sample subset: CD45RA-negative fraction.

The CDR3 is CARPTGFYTEAFF. The DNA of the CDR3 is TGTGCTAGACCCACAGGGTTTTATACTGAAGCTTTCTTT. The V and J genes are TRBV12-5 and TRBJ1-1, with D tentatively TRBD1 (6 bases). Germline V gene sequence: CDR1 LGHNT, CDR2 FRNRAP. Deletions cut 9 bases from V and 5 bases from J, with 16 bases between. The CDR3 covers 13 residues.